These 30 T cell receptor beta chains were sequenced from one sample in a study of cytomegalovirus exposure and HLA in healthy donors. Researchers ran the PCR with 60 Vbeta and 13 Jbeta primers. The protocol was immunoSEQ multiplex PCR, while the TCRdb copy is restricted to in-frame clones and leaves out a portion. In the table there are fewer than 180,000 clones, 55% to 70% of which are singletons. Input material: PBMCs. These receptors came from a woman in her sixties in good health and CMV-seropositive.

The chain joins TRBV4-3 to TRBJ2-3; 10 positions agree with TRBD2. V shed 0 bases and J 2 bases; nucleotides not matched to a gene: 5. Germline V CDR1 and CDR2: LGHNA, YSLEER. The CDR3 runs to 17 residues. The CDR3 DNA follows: TGCGCCAGCAGCCAAGATCCTAGCGGGAGCTCCACAGATACGCAGTATTTT. As protein: CASSQDPSGSSTDTQYF.

This clone was seen a few times. This sequence joins TRBV4-3 and TRBJ1-4; D call uncertain. Germline V gene lookup returns CDR1 LGHNA and CDR2 YSLEER. This CDR3 region has 16 residues. V gave up 0 bases and J gave up 2 bases, with 10 bases separating them. The CDR3 loop is CASSQDNRGTNEKLFF. In nucleotides, the CDR3 is TGCGCCAGCAGCCAAGATAACCGAGGCACTAATGAAAAACTGTTTTTT.

The genes are TRBV25-1 and TRBJ2-1; 7 bases align to TRBD2. The germline CDR1 and CDR2 sequences are MGHDK and SYGVNS. The CDR3 consists of 14 residues. J was trimmed by 4 bases and V by 5 bases; bases with no gene match: 5. The CDR3 coding sequence is TGTGCCAGCAGTCCCTCGGGGGGTTACAATGAGCAGTTCTTC. Amino acid sequence: CASSPSGGYNEQFF.

The rearrangement joins TRBV11-2 to TRBJ1-5, with no clear D. V was clipped by 3 bases and J by 1 base, with 4 bases between them. This CDR3 contains 13 residues. Per germline, CDR1 SGHAT and CDR2 FQNNGV. The CDR3 protein is CASSFSSNQPQHF. In DNA, the CDR3 is TGTGCCAGCAGCTTCTCCAGCAATCAGCCCCAGCATTTT.

The rearrangement joins TRBV9 to TRBJ1-6; no reliable D call. The germline gives CDR1 SGDLS, CDR2 YYNGEE. V was pared by 3 bases and J by 8 bases, with 18 bases between. CDR3 size: 16 residues. This CDR3 reads CASSGQTSGRDSPLHF. CDR3 DNA sequence: TGTGCCAGCAGCGGGCAGACATCTGGGAGGGATTCACCCCTCCACTTT.

The V gene is TRBV4-3, the J gene TRBJ2-3; 9 nucleotides agree with TRBD2. Per the germline V gene, CDR1 is LGHNA and CDR2 is YSLEER. The V gene end was trimmed by 3 bases and the J gene end by 6 bases; junction bases not matched to a gene: 13. The CDR3 contains 17 residues. CDR3 nucleotide sequence: TGCGCCAGCAGCCATCTTAGCGGGAGTCATGGAAAGGATACGCAGTATTTT. Residues: CASSHLSGSHGKDTQYF.

A single count supports this clone. This chain joins TRBV4-2 and TRBJ2-1, with 9 bases identical to TRBD2. The CDR3 is 15 amino acids. The junction had 5 bases not matched to a gene; V was cut back by 1 base and J by 7 bases. The germline gives CDR1 LGHNA, CDR2 YNFKEQ. CDR3 amino acids: CASSQAALAGNEQFF. The CDR3 nucleotides read TGTGCCAGCAGCCAAGCGGCTCTAGCGGGGAATGAGCAGTTCTTC.

The V call is TRBV27, the J call TRBJ2-3, with TRBD2 identical over 11 bases. Unmatched junction bases numbered 2, after V lost 6 bases and J lost 0 bases. Germline V lookup: CDR1 MNHEY, CDR2 SMNVEV (reference sequence). CDR3 length: 15 residues. The CDR3 loop reads CASRRLAGSTDTQYF. The DNA of the CDR3 is TGTGCCAGCAGGCGACTAGCGGGGAGCACAGATACGCAGTATTTT.

The rearrangement links TRBV5-8 to TRBJ1-1; TRBD1 is a possible D gene (5 bases). Germline V CDR1 and CDR2: SGHTS, YDEGEE. V dropped 4 bases and J dropped 4 bases, with 8 bases sitting between them. The CDR3 covers 12 residues. The CDR3, as DNA: TGTGCCAGCAGCCTAGACAGCACTGAAGCTTTCTTT. Encoded protein: CASSLDSTEAFF.

The chain uses TRBV5-1 and TRBJ2-3; 9 bases agree with TRBD2. Per the germline V gene, CDR1 is SGHRS and CDR2 is YFSETQ. The CDR3 consists of 17 residues. The V segment lost 4 bases and the J segment 2 bases; nucleotides outside the gene matches: 11. The CDR3 DNA follows: TGCGCCAGCAGCCGCGACGCTAGCGGGGATTCCACAGATACGCAGTATTTT. Its protein is CASSRDASGDSTDTQYF. Full variable domain (remainder filled in from reference TRBV5-1 and TRBJ2-3): KAGVTQTPRYLIKTRGQQVTLSCSPISGHRSVSWYQQTPGQGLQFLFEYFSETQRNKGNFPGRFSGRQFSNSRSEMNVSTLELGDSALYLCASSRDASGDSTDTQYFGPGTRLTVL.

This chain connects TRBV18 to TRBJ2-3; 7 nucleotides match TRBD2. The CDR3 totals 14 residues. Germline V gene data show CDR1 as KGHSH and CDR2 as LQKENI. V lost 2 bases, J lost 4 bases, and 3 bases stayed unmatched. The CDR3 bases are TGTGCCAGCTCACCAGGCGCGGGAGCAGATACGCAGTATTTT. Its protein is CASSPGAGADTQYF. The whole variable domain, remainder taken from reference TRBV18 and TRBJ2-3, is NAGVMQNPRHLVRRRGQEARLRCSPMKGHSHVYWYRQLPEEGLKFMVYLQKENIIDESGMPKERFSAEFPKEGPSILRIQQVVRGDSAAYFCASSPGAGADTQYFGPGTRLTVL.

This clone occurred once. The chain employs TRBV19 and TRBJ2-7, with 9 bases fitting TRBD1. Germline-derived CDR1 and CDR2 are LNHDA and SQIVND (reference sequence). This CDR3 is built from 16 residues. V shed 5 bases, J shed 5 bases, and the junction held 13 bases outside the gene matches. This chain's CDR3 is CASSPLPGQGIHEQYF. The CDR3 DNA reads TGTGCCAGTAGTCCTCTTCCGGGACAGGGAATACACGAGCAGTACTTC.

J is TRBJ2-1 and V is TRBV4-1; 7 nucleotides agree with TRBD2. The germline gives CDR1 MGHRA, CDR2 YSYEKL. The CDR3 loop spans 17 amino acids. Trimming at V came to 0 bases and at J to 2 bases, leaving 7 bases not matched to a gene. The CDR3 spells CASSQDLGLAAYNEQFF. CDR3 nucleotides: TGCGCCAGCAGCCAAGATCTTGGCCTAGCGGCCTACAATGAGCAGTTCTTC.

This chain uses TRBV7-8 with TRBJ2-7; 7 positions match TRBD1. There are 16 residues in the CDR3. V shed 0 bases and J 0 bases; nucleotides not matched to a gene: 5. Germline values: CDR1 SGHVS, CDR2 FQNEAQ. CDR3 sequence: CASSLALGTVSYEQYF. In DNA form, the CDR3 reads TGTGCCAGCAGCTTAGCGCTAGGGACAGTCTCCTACGAGCAGTACTTC.

About this clone: An end of the junction does not agree with germline; a read error may underlie this. The rearrangement links TRBV7-7 to TRBJ2-6; TRBD1 agrees at 12 bases. This CDR3 is 18 amino acids long. Germline V gene data show CDR1 as SSHAT and CDR2 as FNYEAQ (reference sequence). The CDR3 is CASSPGTGGASGANVLTF. CDR3 coding DNA: TGTGCTAGCAGCCCCGGGACAGGGGGCGCTTCTGGGGCCAACGTCCTGACTTTC.

V and J are TRBV15 and TRBJ2-1, with TRBD2 matching over 8 bases. Germline V lookup: CDR1 LNHNV, CDR2 YYDKDF (reference sequence). The V segment lost 8 bases and the J segment 7 bases; nucleotides outside the gene matches: 13. The CDR3 runs to 15 residues. The CDR3: CATGGESGSGNEQFF. The CDR3 nucleotides are TGTGCCACCGGGGGTGAAAGCGGGAGCGGTAATGAGCAGTTCTTC. Supplemented by reference TRBV15 and TRBJ2-1, the full variable domain reads DAMVIQNPRYQVTQFGKPVTLSCSQTLNHNVMYWYQQKSSQAPKLLFHYYDKDFNNEADTPDNFQSRRPNTSFCFLDIRSPGLGDTAMYLCATGGESGSGNEQFFGPGTRLTVL.

The chain couples TRBV5-1 to TRBJ2-1, with a tentative D call TRBD1 (6 bases). CDR3 length: 14 residues. The V and J ends lost 4 bases and 9 bases respectively, with 17 bases between them. The germline gives CDR1 SGHRS, CDR2 YFSETQ. Here the CDR3 DNA reads TGCGCCAGCAGCCTAGATCAGGGGTATGGTGAGCAGTTCTTC. The encoded protein is CASSLDQGYGEQFF.

The chain joins TRBV12-2 to TRBJ2-7; TRBD2, the D gene given by the table, was not confirmed from the DNA. TRBV12-2 is noted as a pseudogene. CDR3 length: 17 amino acids. The CDR3 sequence: CASRLVGLAGRSYEQYF. The CDR3 DNA reads as TGTGCAAGTCGCTTAGTAGGGCTAGCGGGACGCTCCTACGAGCAGTACTTC.

V gene TRBV6-1 combines with J gene TRBJ1-1; 8 bases are shared with TRBD1. The germline V gene has CDR1 MNHNS and CDR2 SASEGT. J gave up 1 base and V 6 bases, and 4 bases lay outside the gene matches. This CDR3 is 14 amino acids long. CDR3 sequence (DNA): TGTGCCAGCAGGCTACAGGGGGAGAACACTGAAGCTTTCTTT. Its protein is CASRLQGENTEAFF.

The chain uses TRBV5-1 and TRBJ2-1; 7 nucleotides agree with TRBD1. Germline CDR1 is SGHRS and CDR2 is YFSETQ. CDR3 length: 14 amino acids. Trimming cost V 7 bases and J 1 base; bases outside gene matches: 5. The CDR3 sequence: CASFPGQSYNEQFF. CDR3 DNA: TGCGCCAGCTTTCCGGGACAGTCCTACAATGAGCAGTTCTTC.

This clone was seen just once. J is TRBJ2-7 and V is TRBV6-5; 10 bases fit TRBD1. The CDR3 extends over 16 amino acids. Trimming removed 2 bases from V and 4 bases from J; junction bases left unmatched: 8. Looked up from germline, CDR1 is MNHEY and CDR2 is SVGAGI. The CDR3 coding sequence is TGTGCCAGCAGTTACGATGGACAGGGGGATGTATACGAGCAGTACTTC. This codes for CASSYDGQGDVYEQYF.

This chain connects TRBV28 to TRBJ1-1; possible D gene TRBD1, 5 bases. Germline V gene sequence: CDR1 MDHEN, CDR2 SYDVKM. There are 12 residues in the CDR3. The ends were cut back, 9 bases at V and 8 bases at J, with 16 bases in the middle. The chain's CDR3 is CASTQGHEEAFF. CDR3 coding DNA: TGTGCCAGTACTCAGGGTCATGAAGAAGCTTTCTTT.

This clone has just a few counts. J is TRBJ2-2 and V is TRBV4-2, with 14 bases that match TRBD2. Germline lookup yields CDR1 LGHNA and CDR2 YNFKEQ. V shed 0 bases, J shed 0 bases, and the junction held 15 bases outside the gene matches. This CDR3 has 23 amino acids. For the CDR3, the DNA is TGTGCCAGCAGCCAAGAGGGGGACAGGAGACTAGCGGGAGGGCCCGCGAACACCGGGGAGCTGTTTTTT. This translates into CASSQEGDRRLAGGPANTGELFF.

Turning to this clone: Germline is not matched at one junction end, which may reflect a read error. The rearrangement links TRBV7-7 to TRBJ2-5; 7 positions match TRBD2. The CDR3 totals 15 residues. Looked up from germline, CDR1 is SSHAT and CDR2 is FNYEAQ (reference sequence). CDR3: CASSPSWGGKETQYF. The DNA of the CDR3 is TGTGCTAGCAGTCCTAGTTGGGGGGGGAAAGAGACCCAGTACTTC.

This clone was seen more than once but under ten times. J is TRBJ2-7 and V is TRBV12-2; the table's D call of TRBD1 was not tested on the DNA. TRBV12-2 corresponds to a pseudogene. The CDR3 spans 18 residues. CDR3: CASRSGPGWDRKGYEQYF. Written as DNA, the CDR3 is TGTGCAAGTCGCTCCGGTCCCGGGTGGGACAGAAAAGGCTACGAGCAGTACTTC.

This rearrangement joins TRBV7-9 to TRBJ2-5, with 8 nucleotides matching TRBD2. Germline V lookup: CDR1 SEHNR, CDR2 FQNEAQ (reference sequence). This CDR3 is 15 amino acids long. The V gene end was trimmed by 4 bases and the J gene end by 7 bases; junction bases not matched to a gene: 11. CDR3 residues: CASSSRTSSQGTQYF. CDR3 nucleotide sequence: TGTGCCAGCAGCTCGAGGACTAGCTCCCAGGGGACCCAGTACTTC.

The chain is built from TRBV7-6 and TRBJ1-1; TRBD1 might be the D (5 bases). This CDR3 contains 16 residues. The germline CDR1 and CDR2 sequences are SGHVS and FNYEAQ. Between the trimmed V and J ends, which lost 1 base and 0 bases, there was a span of 12 bases. CDR3 in DNA: TGTGCCAGCAGCTTAGAAGGGGTAGGAATGAACACTGAAGCTTTCTTT. Translation gives CASSLEGVGMNTEAFF.

In regard to this clone: Lacking the conserved final phenylalanine or tryptophan, this CDR3 likely reflects a read error. The V and J genes are TRBV7-6 and TRBJ2-7, with 8 bases matching TRBD2. Trimming took 6 bases from V and 0 from J; bases not matched to a gene: 10. Germline V gene data show CDR1 as SGHVS and CDR2 as FNYEAQ. CDR3 length: 16 amino acids. The CDR3 sequence: CASSPLTSGNSYEQYL. For the CDR3, the DNA is TGTGCCAGCAGTCCCCTTACTAGCGGAAACTCCTACGAGCAGTACCTC.

J is TRBJ1-2 and V is TRBV18; the match to TRBD1 covers 8 bases. Germline V CDR1 and CDR2: KGHSH, LQKENI. V was clipped by 4 bases and J by 3 bases; unmatched bases: 7. The CDR3 is 15 residues long. For the CDR3, the DNA is TGTGCCAGCTCACTGGCAGGGGGCGCAGACTATGGCTACACCTTC. Residues: CASSLAGGADYGYTF.

This clone was detected only once. The chain uses TRBV28 and TRBJ2-1, with TRBD1 as a possible D gene (6 bases). Looked up from germline, CDR1 is MDHEN and CDR2 is SYDVKM. Trimming pared 4 bases from V and 9 bases from J, leaving 16 bases between. The CDR3 is made up of 14 amino acids. The CDR3 region is CASSSGGSLGEQFF. The CDR3 bases are TGTGCCAGCAGTTCTGGGGGCAGTCTGGGTGAGCAGTTCTTC.